A single sample is the source of the 8 T cell receptor beta chains below, sequenced in a study of cytomegalovirus exposure and HLA in healthy donors. With 60 Vbeta and 13 Jbeta primers, the PCR was carried out. Here immunoSEQ multiplex PCR was the method, and the copy in TCRdb shows in-frame clones only, minus some. The sample records approximately 74,000 clones, approximately 75% being singletons. The source material was PBMCs. The receptor set was obtained from a woman in her thirties or forties in good health and CMV-seronegative.

This clone was found a few times. This chain links TRBV7-9 with TRBJ1-1; TRBD1 is a possible D gene (6 bases). Trimming cost V 2 bases and J 5 bases, with 15 bases left between them. The CDR3 consists of 15 residues. The germline CDR1 and CDR2 sequences are SEHNR and FQNEAQ (reference sequence). The CDR3: CASSLSQTGSTEAFF. CDR3 bases: TGTGCCAGCAGCTTATCTCAGACAGGTTCGACTGAAGCTTTCTTT.

Details on this clone: Likely a read error: the CDR3 ends without its conserved phenylalanine or tryptophan. The V call is TRBV2, the J call TRBJ1-2, with D perhaps matching TRBD1 (5 bases). This CDR3 spans 15 amino acids. Germline-derived CDR1 and CDR2 are SNHLY and FYNNEI. V was cut by 3 bases and J by 0 bases, with 11 bases left in between. CDR3: CASSDRAGANYGYTV. In DNA, the CDR3 is TGTGCCAGCAGTGATCGGGCGGGGGCTAACTATGGCTACACCGTC.

The chain joins TRBV19 to TRBJ2-7, with TRBD1 identical over 9 bases. The V gene's germline CDR1 is LNHDA and CDR2 SQIVND (reference sequence). The CDR3 consists of 14 residues. J was trimmed by 3 bases and V by 3 bases; bases with no gene match: 3. The CDR3 spells CASSMTDRGYEQYF. CDR3 DNA: TGTGCCAGTAGTATGACGGACAGGGGCTACGAGCAGTACTTC.

In this sample, this clone turned up a few times. The chain is built from TRBV19 and TRBJ1-2; D uncertain. From germline, CDR1 is LNHDA and CDR2 SQIVND (reference sequence). Trimming left V 3 bases short and J 4 bases short, with 15 bases between. The CDR3 extends over 15 amino acids. CDR3 bases: TGTGCCAGTAGTATCGGTGGAGAGCGGGCCTATGGCTACACCTTC. Residues: CASSIGGERAYGYTF.

The J gene is TRBJ2-2, the V gene TRBV30, with D possibly TRBD2 on 5 matching bases. Trimming stripped 0 bases from V and 8 bases from J, with 7 bases between. The CDR3 runs 12 residues. Germline CDR1 GTSNPN, CDR2 SVGIG (reference sequence). The CDR3 sequence: CAWSVRGGELFF. In DNA form, the CDR3 reads TGTGCCTGGAGTGTACGGGGTGGGGAGCTGTTTTTT.

This chain joins TRBV10-3 and TRBJ1-3; D call uncertain. V was cut by 2 bases and J by 3 bases, with 8 bases left in between. The CDR3 has 14 residues. The V gene's germline CDR1 is ENHRY and CDR2 SYGVKD. CDR3 amino acids: CAISEMVRGNTIYF. CDR3 nucleotide sequence: TGTGCCATCAGTGAGATGGTGCGTGGAAACACCATATATTTT.

The chain has TRBV18 and TRBJ1-2, with 8 bases that match TRBD1. The CDR3 is made up of 15 amino acids. V gave up 0 bases and J gave up 5 bases; unmatched junction bases: 5. In germline, CDR1 is KGHSH, CDR2 LQKENI. CDR3 sequence: CASSPPGTGVYGYTF. CDR3 nucleotides: TGTGCCAGCTCACCACCGGGGACAGGAGTTTATGGCTACACCTTC.

The V gene is TRBV7-9, the J gene TRBJ2-7; the D gene is possibly TRBD2 (6 bases). Germline CDR1 SEHNR, CDR2 FQNEAQ (reference sequence). The ends were cut back, 2 bases at V and 2 bases at J, with 10 bases in the middle. The CDR3 is 14 residues long. CDR3 nucleotides: TGTGCCAGCAGCTTATTCGGGGGTACCTACGAGCAGTACTTC. Translation gives CASSLFGGTYEQYF.